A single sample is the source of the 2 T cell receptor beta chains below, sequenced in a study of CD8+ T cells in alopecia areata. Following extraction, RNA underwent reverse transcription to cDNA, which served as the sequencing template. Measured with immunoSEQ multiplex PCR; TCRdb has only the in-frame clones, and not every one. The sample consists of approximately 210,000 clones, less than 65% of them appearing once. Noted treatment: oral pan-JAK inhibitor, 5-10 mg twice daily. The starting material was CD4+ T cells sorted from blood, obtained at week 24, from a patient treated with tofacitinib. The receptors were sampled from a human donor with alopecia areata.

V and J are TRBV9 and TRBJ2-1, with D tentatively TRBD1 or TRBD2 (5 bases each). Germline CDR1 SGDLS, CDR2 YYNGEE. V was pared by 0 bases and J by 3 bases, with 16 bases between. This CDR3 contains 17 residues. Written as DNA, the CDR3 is TGTGCCAGCAGCGTAGGTCAGGGCCTCGGGAACTACAATGAGCAGTTCTTC. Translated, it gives CASSVGQGLGNYNEQFF.

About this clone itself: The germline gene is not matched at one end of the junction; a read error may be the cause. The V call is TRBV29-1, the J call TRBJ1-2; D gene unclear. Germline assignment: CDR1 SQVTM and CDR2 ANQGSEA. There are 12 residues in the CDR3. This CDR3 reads CSAEELKVAMAF. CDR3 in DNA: TGCAGCGCGGAAGAACTCAAGGTGGCTATGGCCTTC.